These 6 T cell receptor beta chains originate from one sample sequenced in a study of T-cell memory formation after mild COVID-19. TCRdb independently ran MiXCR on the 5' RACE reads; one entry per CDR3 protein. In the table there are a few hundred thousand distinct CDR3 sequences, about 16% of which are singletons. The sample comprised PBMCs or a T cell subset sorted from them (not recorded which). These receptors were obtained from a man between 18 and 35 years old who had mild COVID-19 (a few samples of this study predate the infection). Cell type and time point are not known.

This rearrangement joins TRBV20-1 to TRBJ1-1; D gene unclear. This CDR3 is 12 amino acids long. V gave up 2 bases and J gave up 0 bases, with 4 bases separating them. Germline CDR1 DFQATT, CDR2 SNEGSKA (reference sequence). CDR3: CSARRMNTEAFF. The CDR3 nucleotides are TGCAGTGCTAGAAGGATGAACACTGAAGCTTTCTTT.

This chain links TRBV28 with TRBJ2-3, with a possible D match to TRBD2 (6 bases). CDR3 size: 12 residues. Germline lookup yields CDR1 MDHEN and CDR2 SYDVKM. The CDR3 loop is CATGGAADTQYF. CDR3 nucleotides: TGTGCGACCGGAGGGGCGGCAGATACGCAGTATTTT.

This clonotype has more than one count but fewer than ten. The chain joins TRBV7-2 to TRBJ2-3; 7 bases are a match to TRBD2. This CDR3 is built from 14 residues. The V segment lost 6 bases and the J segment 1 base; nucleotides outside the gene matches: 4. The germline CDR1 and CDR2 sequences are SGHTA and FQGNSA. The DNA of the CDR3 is TGTGCCAGCAGAACGGCGGGGGGCACAGATACGCAGTATTTT. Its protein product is CASRTAGGTDTQYF. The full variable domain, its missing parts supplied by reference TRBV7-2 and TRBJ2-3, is GAGVSQSPSNKVTEKGKDVELRCDPISGHTALYWYRQSLGQGLEFLIYFQGNSAPDKSGLPSDRFSAERTGGSVSTLTIQRTQQEDSAVYLCASRTAGGTDTQYFGPGTRLTVL.

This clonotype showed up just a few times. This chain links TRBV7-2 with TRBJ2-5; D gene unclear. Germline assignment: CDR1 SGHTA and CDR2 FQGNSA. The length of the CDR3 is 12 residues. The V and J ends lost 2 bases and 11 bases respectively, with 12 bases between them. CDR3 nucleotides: TGTGCCAGCAGCTTAAGCTCTCGGGCGCAGTACTTC. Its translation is CASSLSSRAQYF.

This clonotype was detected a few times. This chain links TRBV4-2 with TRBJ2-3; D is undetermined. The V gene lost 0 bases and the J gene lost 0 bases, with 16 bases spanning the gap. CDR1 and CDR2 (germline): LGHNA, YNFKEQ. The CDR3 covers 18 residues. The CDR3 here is CASSQDGRVVLSTDTQYF. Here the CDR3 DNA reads TGTGCCAGCAGCCAAGATGGTCGGGTAGTCCTTAGCACAGATACGCAGTATTTT.

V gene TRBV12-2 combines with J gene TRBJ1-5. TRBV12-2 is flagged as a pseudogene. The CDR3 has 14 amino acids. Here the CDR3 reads CASRLKSCNQPQHF. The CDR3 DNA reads TGTGCAAGTCGCTTAAAGTCATGCAATCAGCCCCAGCATTTT.